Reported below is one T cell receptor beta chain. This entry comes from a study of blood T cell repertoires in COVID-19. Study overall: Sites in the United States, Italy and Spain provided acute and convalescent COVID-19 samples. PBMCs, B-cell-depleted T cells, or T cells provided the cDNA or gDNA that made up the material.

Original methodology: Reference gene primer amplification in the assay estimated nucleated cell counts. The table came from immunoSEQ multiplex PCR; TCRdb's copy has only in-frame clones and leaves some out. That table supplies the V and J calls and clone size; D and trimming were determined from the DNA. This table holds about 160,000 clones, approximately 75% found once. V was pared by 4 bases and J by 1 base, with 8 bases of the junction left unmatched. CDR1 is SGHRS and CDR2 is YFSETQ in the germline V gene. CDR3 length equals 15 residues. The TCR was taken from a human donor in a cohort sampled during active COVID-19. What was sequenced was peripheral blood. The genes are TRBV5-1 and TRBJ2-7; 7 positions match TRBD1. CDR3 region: CASSPGTAASYEQYF. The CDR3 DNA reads TGCGCCAGCAGCCCCGGGACAGCTGCTTCCTACGAGCAGTACTTC.